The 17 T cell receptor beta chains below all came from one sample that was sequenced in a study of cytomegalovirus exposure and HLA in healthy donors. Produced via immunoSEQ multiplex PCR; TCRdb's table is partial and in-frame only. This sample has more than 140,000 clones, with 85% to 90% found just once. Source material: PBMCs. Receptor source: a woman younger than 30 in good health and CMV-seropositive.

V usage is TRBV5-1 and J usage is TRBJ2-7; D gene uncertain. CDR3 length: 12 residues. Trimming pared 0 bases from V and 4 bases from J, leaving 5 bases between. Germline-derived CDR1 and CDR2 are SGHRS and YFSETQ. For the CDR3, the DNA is TGCGCCAGCAGCTTGGACCGGTACGAGCAGTACTTC. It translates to CASSLDRYEQYF.

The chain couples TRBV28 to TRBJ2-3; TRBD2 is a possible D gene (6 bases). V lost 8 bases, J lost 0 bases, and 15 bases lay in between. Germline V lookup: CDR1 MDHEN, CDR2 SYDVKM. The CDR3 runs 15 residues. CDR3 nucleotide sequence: TGTGCCAGCCGGGAGTTCCCGAAAAGCACAGATACGCAGTATTTT. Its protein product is CASREFPKSTDTQYF.

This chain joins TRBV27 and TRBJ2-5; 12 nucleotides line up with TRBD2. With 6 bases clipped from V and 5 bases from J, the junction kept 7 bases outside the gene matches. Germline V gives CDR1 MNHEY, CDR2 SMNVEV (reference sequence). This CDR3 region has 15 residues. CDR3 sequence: CASRLLAGGSETQYF. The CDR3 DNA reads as TGTGCCAGCAGACTACTAGCGGGAGGTAGTGAGACCCAGTACTTC.

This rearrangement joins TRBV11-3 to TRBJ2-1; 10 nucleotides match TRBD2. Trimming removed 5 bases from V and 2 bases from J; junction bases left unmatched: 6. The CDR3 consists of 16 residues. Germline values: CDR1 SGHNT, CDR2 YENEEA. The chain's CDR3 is CASSAESGRAYNEQFF. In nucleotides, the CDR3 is TGTGCCAGCAGCGCAGAAAGCGGGAGGGCCTACAATGAGCAGTTCTTC.

The CDR3 DNA reads TGTGCCAGCAGCCAGGGACAAACCCATGGTTCCTACAATGAGCAGTTCTTC. Its translation is CASSQGQTHGSYNEQFF. The chain has TRBV14 and TRBJ2-1, with D possibly TRBD1 on 6 matching bases. V was shortened by 3 bases and J by 1 base, with 16 bases between the two germline ends. CDR1 and CDR2 from the germline V gene are SGHDN and FVKESK. The CDR3 covers 17 residues.

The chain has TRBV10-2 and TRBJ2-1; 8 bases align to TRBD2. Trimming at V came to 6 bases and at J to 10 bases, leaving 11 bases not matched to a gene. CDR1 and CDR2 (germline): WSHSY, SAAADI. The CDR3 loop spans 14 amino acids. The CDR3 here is CASSVSGSRGEQFF. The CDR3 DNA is TGCGCCAGCAGCGTGAGCGGGAGCCGAGGGGAGCAGTTCTTC.

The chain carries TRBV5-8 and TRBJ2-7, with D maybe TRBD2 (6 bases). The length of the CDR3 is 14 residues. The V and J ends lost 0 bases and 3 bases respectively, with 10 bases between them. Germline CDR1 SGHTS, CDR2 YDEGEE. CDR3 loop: CASSLVGLLYEQYF. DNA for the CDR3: TGTGCCAGCAGCTTGGTGGGACTCCTCTACGAGCAGTACTTC.

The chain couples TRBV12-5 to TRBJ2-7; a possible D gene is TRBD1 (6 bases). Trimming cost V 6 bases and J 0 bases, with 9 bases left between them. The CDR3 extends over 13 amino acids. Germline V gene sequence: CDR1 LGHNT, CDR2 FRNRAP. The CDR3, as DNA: TGTGCTAGTGGCCTGGACAGCTCCTACGAGCAGTACTTC. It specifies CASGLDSSYEQYF.

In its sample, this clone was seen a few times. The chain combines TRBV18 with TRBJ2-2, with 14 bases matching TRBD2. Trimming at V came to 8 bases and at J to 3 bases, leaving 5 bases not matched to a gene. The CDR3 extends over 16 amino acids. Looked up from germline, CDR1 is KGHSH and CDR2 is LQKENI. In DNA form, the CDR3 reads TGTGCCAGCGGGACTAGCGGGAGTTCAGACACCGGGGAGCTGTTTTTT. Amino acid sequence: CASGTSGSSDTGELFF.

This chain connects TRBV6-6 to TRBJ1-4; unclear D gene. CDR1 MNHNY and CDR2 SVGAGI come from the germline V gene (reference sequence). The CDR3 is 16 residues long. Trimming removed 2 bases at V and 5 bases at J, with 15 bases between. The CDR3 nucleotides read TGTGCCAGCAGTTACAATCGGGCGGCGGGCAATGAAAAACTGTTTTTT. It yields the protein CASSYNRAAGNEKLFF.

As DNA, the CDR3 is TGTGCCAGTAGTATCCGACAGGGGGCGTACAATGAGCAGTTCTTC. Translation: CASSIRQGAYNEQFF. This sequence joins TRBV19 and TRBJ2-1; 10 bases line up with TRBD1. Germline V CDR1 and CDR2: LNHDA, SQIVND (reference sequence). J was trimmed by 4 bases and V by 3 bases; bases with no gene match: 3. The CDR3 has 15 amino acids.

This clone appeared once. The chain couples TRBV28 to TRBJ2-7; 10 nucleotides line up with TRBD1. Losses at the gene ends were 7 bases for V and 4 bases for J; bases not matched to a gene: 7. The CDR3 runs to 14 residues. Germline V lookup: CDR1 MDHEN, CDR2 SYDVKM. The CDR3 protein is CASNPTGGVYEQYF. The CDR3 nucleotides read TGTGCCAGCAACCCGACAGGGGGCGTTTACGAGCAGTACTTC.

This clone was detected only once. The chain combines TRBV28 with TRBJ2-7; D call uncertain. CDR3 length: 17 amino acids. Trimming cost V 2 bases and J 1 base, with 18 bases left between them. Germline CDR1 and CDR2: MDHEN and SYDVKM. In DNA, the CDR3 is TGTGCCAGCAGTTTAATCAGTTCGGGTGATTTTTCCTACGAGCAGTACTTC. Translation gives CASSLISSGDFSYEQYF.

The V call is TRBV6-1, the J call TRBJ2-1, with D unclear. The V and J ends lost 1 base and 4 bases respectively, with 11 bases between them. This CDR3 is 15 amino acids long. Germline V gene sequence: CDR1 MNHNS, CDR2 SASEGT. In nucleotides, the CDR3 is TGTGCCAGCAGTGAAGAAGGTCTAGATTACAATGAGCAGTTCTTC. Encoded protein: CASSEEGLDYNEQFF.

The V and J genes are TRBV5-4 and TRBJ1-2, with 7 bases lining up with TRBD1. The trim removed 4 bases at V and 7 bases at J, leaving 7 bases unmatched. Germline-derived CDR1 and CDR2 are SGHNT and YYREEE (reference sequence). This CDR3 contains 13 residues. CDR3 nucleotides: TGTGCCAGCAGCGACTCTCCAGGGGGTGGCTACACCTTC. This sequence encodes CASSDSPGGGYTF.

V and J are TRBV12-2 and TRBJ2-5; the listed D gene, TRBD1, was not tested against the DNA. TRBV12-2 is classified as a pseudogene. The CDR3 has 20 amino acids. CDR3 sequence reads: CASRLNHTGQFRPVRETQYF. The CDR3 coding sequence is TGTGCAAGTCGCTTAAACCACACCGGACAGTTTCGGCCCGTAAGGGAGACCCAGTACTTC.

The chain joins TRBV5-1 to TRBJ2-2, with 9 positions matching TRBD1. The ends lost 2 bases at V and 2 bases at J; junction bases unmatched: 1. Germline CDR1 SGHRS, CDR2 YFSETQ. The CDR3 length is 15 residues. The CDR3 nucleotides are TGCGCCAGCAGCTTACAGGGGGCTAACACCGGGGAGCTGTTTTTT. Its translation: CASSLQGANTGELFF. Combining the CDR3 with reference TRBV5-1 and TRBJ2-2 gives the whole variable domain KAGVTQTPRYLIKTRGQQVTLSCSPISGHRSVSWYQQTPGQGLQFLFEYFSETQRNKGNFPGRFSGRQFSNSRSEMNVSTLELGDSALYLCASSLQGANTGELFFGEGSRLTVL.